This paragraph covers one T cell receptor (beta chain) sequence. The sample contains more than one DNA sequence encoding this CDR3. The data were taken from a study of brain T cells in children with intractable seizures. Sample time point: blood from clinic visit 5 months post-surgery; TSC patient then seizure free. Here immunoSEQ multiplex PCR was the method, and the copy in TCRdb shows in-frame clones only, minus some. The sample shows about 320,000 clones, roughly 92% of them seen only once. This TCR was sampled from a boy in the first two years of life with tuberous sclerosis and intractable seizures. The source material was peripheral blood, sampled less than 6 months after surgery.

CDR3 DNA: TGTGCCAGCAGCCTGGGCGGGACAGATACGCAGTATTTT. Its protein product is CASSLGGTDTQYF. This chain joins TRBV7-9 and TRBJ2-3; D perhaps matches TRBD2 (5 bases). Per germline, CDR1 SEHNR and CDR2 FQNEAQ (reference sequence). V was shortened by 5 bases and J by 3 bases, with 9 bases between the two germline ends. The CDR3 is 13 amino acids.